Presented here are 28 T cell receptor beta chains from one specimen sequenced in a study of post-analysis software for immune sequencing data. Study observations and caveats: When patients were compared with controls, roughly five TRBV segments were more frequent, TRBV5-6, TRBV5-1 and TRBV20-1 among them.

Unique molecular identifiers tagged the TCR beta cDNA libraries. Each CDR3 protein is one row after TCRdb ran MiXCR on the PCR reads. This table holds around 400,000 distinct CDR3 sequences, around a third found once. Their antigens remain unidentified. The sample consisted of blood. The receptors were gathered from a girl aged 5-17 years with multiple sclerosis.

This clonotype turned up a few times. The chain links TRBV11-2 to TRBJ2-5; the D is unclear. V lost 3 bases, J lost 4 bases, and 15 bases lay in between. CDR3 size: 15 residues. The V gene's germline CDR1 is SGHAT and CDR2 FQNNGV. In DNA, the CDR3 is TGTGCCAGCAGCTTGGGGTCCCTCTCGGGAGAGACCCAGTACTTC. Its protein product is CASSLGSLSGETQYF.

This clonotype was seen a handful of times. In DNA form, the CDR3 reads TGTGCCAGCAGCTTAGCCCCGGGACGGAACTATGGCTACACCTTC. It specifies CASSLAPGRNYGYTF. This chain links TRBV7-2 with TRBJ1-2, with TRBD1 as a possible D gene (5 bases). Trimming took off 0 bases at V and 2 bases at J, with 10 bases between the two ends. The germline gives CDR1 SGHTA, CDR2 FQGNSA. This CDR3 has 15 residues. Combining the CDR3 with reference TRBV7-2 and TRBJ1-2 gives the whole variable domain GAGVSQSPSNKVTEKGKDVELRCDPISGHTALYWYRQSLGQGLEFLIYFQGNSAPDKSGLPSDRFSAERTGGSVSTLTIQRTQQEDSAVYLCASSLAPGRNYGYTFGSGTRLTVV.

This clonotype was found a few times. The rearrangement uses TRBV7-2 and TRBJ2-5; D perhaps matches TRBD1 (5 bases). The CDR3 is 16 residues long. Germline CDR1 SGHTA, CDR2 FQGNSA. The V gene lost 1 base and the J gene lost 5 bases, with 17 bases spanning the gap. CDR3 residues: CASSLVQAPVRETQYF. In DNA, the CDR3 is TGTGCCAGCAGCTTAGTACAGGCCCCCGTTCGGGAGACCCAGTACTTC.

The chain is built from TRBV15 and TRBJ2-7; D gene ambiguous. V was shortened by 0 bases and J by 1 base, with 13 bases between the two germline ends. Germline assignment: CDR1 LNHNV and CDR2 YYDKDF (reference sequence). This CDR3 has 16 residues. CDR3: CATSRDVGSLSYEQYF. Here the CDR3 DNA reads TGTGCCACCAGCAGAGATGTAGGCAGCTTATCCTACGAGCAGTACTTC.

This clonotype occurred a few times. The chain couples TRBV4-2 to TRBJ2-6; D unclear. The CDR3 sequence is 17 residues long. From germline, CDR1 is LGHNA and CDR2 YNFKEQ. V was trimmed by 0 bases and J by 2 bases, leaving 11 bases between them. CDR3 loop: CASSQDPGFTGANVLTF. The CDR3 nucleotides are TGTGCCAGCAGCCAAGATCCCGGGTTCACTGGGGCCAACGTCCTGACTTTC.

The rearrangement joins TRBV12-3 or TRBV12-4 to TRBJ2-7; TRBD1 matches 8 bases. V gave up 8 bases and J gave up 7 bases; unmatched junction bases: 13. The CDR3 contains 14 residues. The CDR3 DNA reads TGTGCCAGCGGTAGTCGACAGGGGACGGGGGAGCAGTACTTC. It translates to CASGSRQGTGEQYF.

The chain has TRBV6-6 and TRBJ1-5, with a tentative D call TRBD1 (6 bases). Germline V lookup: CDR1 MNHNY, CDR2 SVGAGI (reference sequence). Trimming left V 8 bases short and J 0 bases short, with 17 bases between. CDR3 length equals 16 residues. The CDR3 DNA is TGTGCCAGCGGTTCCGGACAGAAGCATAGCAATCAGCCCCAGCATTTT. It specifies CASGSGQKHSNQPQHF.

The J gene is TRBJ2-5, the V gene TRBV20-1; D unresolved. The length of the CDR3 is 15 residues. Trimming took off 6 bases at V and 2 bases at J, with 19 bases between the two ends. Germline-derived CDR1 and CDR2 are DFQATT and SNEGSKA (reference sequence). The CDR3, as DNA: TGCAGTGCCCGCTTGCCGGGCTTCGGTCAAGAGACCCAGTACTTC. This gives the protein CSARLPGFGQETQYF.

This clonotype was detected only a few times. This chain links TRBV7-2 with TRBJ2-3; D perhaps matches TRBD1 (6 bases). Germline values: CDR1 SGHTA, CDR2 FQGNSA. Deletions cut 5 bases from V and 1 base from J, with 13 bases between. The CDR3 has 15 residues. This CDR3 is CASSGGRGRTDTQYF. The CDR3, as DNA: TGTGCCAGCAGCGGCGGCAGGGGCCGCACAGATACGCAGTATTTT. The variable domain in full, completed from reference TRBV7-2 and TRBJ2-3, reads GAGVSQSPSNKVTEKGKDVELRCDPISGHTALYWYRQSLGQGLEFLIYFQGNSAPDKSGLPSDRFSAERTGGSVSTLTIQRTQQEDSAVYLCASSGGRGRTDTQYFGPGTRLTVL.

The chain links TRBV7-3 to TRBJ1-1; no clear D gene. Germline lookup yields CDR1 SGHTA and CDR2 FQGTGA. This CDR3 is 13 amino acids long. V was clipped by 8 bases and J by 1 base, with 11 bases between them. CDR3: CASSRQENTEAFF. For the CDR3, the DNA is TGTGCCAGCTCCCGGCAGGAGAACACTGAAGCTTTCTTT.

This clonotype appeared a few times. The J gene is TRBJ1-2, the V gene TRBV9, with TRBD1 as a possible D gene (5 bases). Trimming took off 0 bases at V and 0 bases at J, with 15 bases between the two ends. The CDR3 spans 17 residues. Germline CDR1 and CDR2: SGDLS and YYNGEE. CDR3: CASSVGVGVLPNYGYTF. The CDR3 bases are TGTGCCAGCAGCGTAGGGGTAGGGGTGCTCCCTAACTATGGCTACACCTTC.

This clonotype was picked up a small number of times. V and J are TRBV20-1 and TRBJ2-5; TRBD1 agrees at 11 bases. CDR1 and CDR2 (germline): DFQATT, SNEGSKA (reference sequence). CDR3 size: 14 residues. The trim removed 5 bases at V and 4 bases at J, leaving 6 bases unmatched. The CDR3 protein is CSAVWTGGLETQYF. DNA for the CDR3: TGCAGTGCTGTCTGGACAGGGGGCTTAGAGACCCAGTACTTC.

This clonotype was observed a handful of times. This chain joins TRBV3-1 and TRBJ2-3; D not resolved. This CDR3 contains 15 residues. Trimming stripped 5 bases from V and 1 base from J, with 13 bases between. Germline values: CDR1 LGHDT, CDR2 YNNKEL (reference sequence). The CDR3: CASSARWSGTDTQYF. The CDR3 DNA follows: TGTGCCAGCAGCGCCCGGTGGTCCGGCACAGATACGCAGTATTTT.

J is TRBJ2-7 and V is TRBV25-1; 7 bases are a match to TRBD1. Germline-derived CDR1 and CDR2 are MGHDK and SYGVNS. Unmatched junction bases numbered 3, after V lost 6 bases and J lost 1 base. The CDR3 has 13 amino acids. CDR3 sequence reads: CASREQGSYEQYF. For the CDR3, the DNA is TGTGCCAGCAGAGAACAGGGGTCCTACGAGCAGTACTTC.

The genes are TRBV3-1 and TRBJ1-3; D gene uncertain. Between the trimmed V and J ends, which lost 6 bases and 1 base, there was a span of 4 bases. CDR1 and CDR2 from the germline V gene are LGHDT and YNNKEL (reference sequence). The CDR3 is 12 residues long. CDR3 protein: CASSWSGNTIYF. For the CDR3, the DNA is TGTGCCAGCAGTTGGTCTGGAAACACCATATATTTT.

This chain links TRBV7-8 with TRBJ2-5, with 8 positions matching TRBD1. Per the germline V gene, CDR1 is SGHVS and CDR2 is FQNEAQ. This CDR3 is 14 amino acids long. The V gene end was trimmed by 8 bases and the J gene end by 1 base; junction bases not matched to a gene: 6. The CDR3 loop is CASGKQGVQETQYF. In DNA, the CDR3 is TGTGCCAGCGGTAAACAGGGGGTCCAAGAGACCCAGTACTTC.

This chain links TRBV7-2 with TRBJ2-7, with 9 bases matching TRBD2. In germline, CDR1 is SGHTA, CDR2 FQGNSA. The ends lost 3 bases at V and 0 bases at J; junction bases unmatched: 3. The CDR3 totals 15 residues. The CDR3 is CASSFSGGSSYEQYF. The CDR3, as DNA: TGTGCCAGCAGCTTTAGCGGGGGATCCTCCTACGAGCAGTACTTC.

The chain couples TRBV5-1 to TRBJ1-1; 7 bases align to TRBD1. Germline CDR1 reads SGHRS; CDR2 reads YFSETQ. The CDR3 spans 13 residues. Trimming removed 5 bases from V and 3 bases from J; junction bases left unmatched: 4. The CDR3 sequence is CASSGQEDTEAFF. CDR3 sequence (DNA): TGCGCCAGCAGTGGACAGGAGGACACTGAAGCTTTCTTT.

This clonotype was observed many times. This may stem from a read error, because a much larger clone lies one nucleotide away. CDR3 DNA: TGTGCCAGCAGCTCTCGGGACAGGGGAGACTACGAGCAGTACTTC. Translating it yields CASSSRDRGDYEQYF. V and J are TRBV7-9 and TRBJ2-7; 10 nucleotides agree with TRBD1. This CDR3 spans 15 amino acids. Trimming removed 4 bases from V and 3 bases from J; junction bases left unmatched: 6. In germline, CDR1 is SEHNR, CDR2 FQNEAQ (reference sequence).

This rearrangement joins TRBV12-3 or TRBV12-4 to TRBJ2-5; D is unresolved. V was pared by 6 bases and J by 4 bases, with 9 bases between. This CDR3 has 12 residues. The CDR3 sequence: CASRGNRETQYF. The CDR3 nucleotides are TGTGCCAGCAGGGGAAATCGAGAGACCCAGTACTTC.

V is TRBV7-2 and J is TRBJ2-7; possibly TRBD2 for D (5 bases). V gave up 1 base and J gave up 7 bases, with 11 bases separating them. CDR1 is SGHTA and CDR2 is FQGNSA in the germline V gene. The CDR3 has 13 amino acids. The CDR3 nucleotides are TGTGCCAGCAGCTTAGTGGACTCCGGGGAGCAGTACTTC. It specifies CASSLVDSGEQYF.

CDR3 sequence (DNA): TGTGCCAGCAGAACGGGACAGTACTATGGCTACACCTTC. Translated, it gives CASRTGQYYGYTF. V usage is TRBV6-5 and J usage is TRBJ1-2; 7 bases align to TRBD1. This CDR3 has 13 residues. CDR1 is MNHEY and CDR2 is SVGAGI in the germline V gene. J gave up 3 bases and V 6 bases, and 4 bases lay outside the gene matches.

The J gene is TRBJ1-1, the V gene TRBV5-1, with D unresolved. CDR1 and CDR2 from the germline V gene are SGHRS and YFSETQ. V was shortened by 0 bases and J by 6 bases, with 9 bases between the two germline ends. The CDR3 contains 13 residues. The DNA of the CDR3 is TGCGCCAGCAGCTTGGGGCAGTTTCCTGAAGCTTTCTTT. It yields the protein CASSLGQFPEAFF.

This clonotype was observed at least ten times. The rearrangement uses TRBV20-1 and TRBJ1-1; D not resolved. V was clipped by 3 bases and J by 1 base, with 12 bases between them. CDR3 length: 14 residues. Germline-derived CDR1 and CDR2 are DFQATT and SNEGSKA (reference sequence). The CDR3 sequence is CSARRSRWNTEAFF. DNA for the CDR3: TGCAGTGCTAGGAGGAGTCGTTGGAACACTGAAGCTTTCTTT.

On this clonotype itself: One junction end disagrees with the germline gene, perhaps due to a read error. V gene TRBV28 combines with J gene TRBJ2-1, with 15 bases aligning to TRBD2. Germline V CDR1 and CDR2: MDHEN, SYDVKM. The CDR3 extends over 17 amino acids. CDR3 sequence (DNA): TGTGCCAGCAGTGGGACTAGCGGGGGGTTGTACTACAGTGAGCAGTTCTTC. Protein: CASSGTSGGLYYSEQFF.

This clonotype has more than one count but fewer than ten. The chain links TRBV27 to TRBJ1-4; no clear D gene. Germline loops: CDR1 MNHEY, CDR2 SMNVEV (reference sequence). V lost 9 bases, J lost 3 bases, and 17 bases lay in between. The CDR3 covers 15 residues. The CDR3 region has the DNA TGTGCCAGATCGTCCGGATGGGCAGCTAATGAAAAACTGTTTTTT. Translation gives CARSSGWAANEKLFF.

The chain carries TRBV12-3 or TRBV12-4 and TRBJ2-2, with D possibly TRBD2 on 7 matching bases. Trimming took 5 bases from V and 1 from J, leaving 14 bases between them. This CDR3 is built from 16 residues. CDR3 residues: CASSPGGAENTGELFF. The CDR3 DNA follows: TGTGCCAGCAGTCCGGGGGGCGCCGAGAACACCGGGGAGCTGTTTTTT.

V usage is TRBV7-2 and J usage is TRBJ2-7; weak D call: TRBD1 (6 bases). From germline, CDR1 is SGHTA and CDR2 FQGNSA. The CDR3 sequence is 15 residues long. Deletions cut 3 bases from V and 3 bases from J, with 15 bases between. The DNA of the CDR3 is TGTGCCAGCAGCTTCTGCAGGGGACGGTACTACGAGCAGTACTTC. Translated: CASSFCRGRYYEQYF.